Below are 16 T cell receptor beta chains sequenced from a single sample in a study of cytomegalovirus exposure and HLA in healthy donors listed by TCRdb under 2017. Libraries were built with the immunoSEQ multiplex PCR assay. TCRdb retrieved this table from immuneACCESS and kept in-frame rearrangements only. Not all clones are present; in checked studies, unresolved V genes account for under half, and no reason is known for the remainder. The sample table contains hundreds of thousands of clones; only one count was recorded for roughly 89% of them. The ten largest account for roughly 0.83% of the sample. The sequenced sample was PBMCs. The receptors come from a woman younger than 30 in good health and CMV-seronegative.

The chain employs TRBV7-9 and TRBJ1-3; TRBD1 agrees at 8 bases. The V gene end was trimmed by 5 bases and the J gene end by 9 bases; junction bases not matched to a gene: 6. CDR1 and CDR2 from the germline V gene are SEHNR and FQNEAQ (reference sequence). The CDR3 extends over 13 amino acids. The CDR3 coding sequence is TGTGCCAGCAGCCTAAATACAGGGGGCACCATATATTTT. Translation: CASSLNTGGTIYF.

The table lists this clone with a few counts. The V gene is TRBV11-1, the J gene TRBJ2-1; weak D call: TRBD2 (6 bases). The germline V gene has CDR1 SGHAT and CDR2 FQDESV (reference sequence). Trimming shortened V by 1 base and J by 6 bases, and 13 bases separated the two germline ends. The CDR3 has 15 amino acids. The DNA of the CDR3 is TGTGCCAGCAGCTTAGTAACGGGGGATGTCAATGAGCAGTTCTTC. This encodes CASSLVTGDVNEQFF.

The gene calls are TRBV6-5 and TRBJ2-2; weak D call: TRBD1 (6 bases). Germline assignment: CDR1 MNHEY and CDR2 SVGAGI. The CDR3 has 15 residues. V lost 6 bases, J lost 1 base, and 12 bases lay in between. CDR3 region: CASRVDRLNTGELFF. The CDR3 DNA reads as TGTGCCAGCAGAGTGGACAGATTGAACACCGGGGAGCTGTTTTTT.

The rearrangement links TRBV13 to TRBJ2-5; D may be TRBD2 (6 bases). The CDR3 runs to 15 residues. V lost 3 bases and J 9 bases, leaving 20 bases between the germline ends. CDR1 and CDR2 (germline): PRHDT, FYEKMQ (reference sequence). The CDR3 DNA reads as TGTGCCAGCAGCTTGCGGGGTAGCGGAGCCTCGGCCCAGTACTTC. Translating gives CASSLRGSGASAQYF. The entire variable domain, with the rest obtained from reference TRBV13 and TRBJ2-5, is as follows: AAGVIQSPRHLIKEKRETATLKCYPIPRHDTVYWYQQGPGQDPQFLISFYEKMQSDKGSIPDRFSAQQFSDYHSELNMSSLELGDSALYFCASSLRGSGASAQYFGPGTRLLVL.

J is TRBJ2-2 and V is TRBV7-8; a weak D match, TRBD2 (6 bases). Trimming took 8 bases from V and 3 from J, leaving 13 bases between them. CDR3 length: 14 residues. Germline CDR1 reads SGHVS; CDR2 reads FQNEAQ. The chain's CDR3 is CASEGGVHTGELFF. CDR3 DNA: TGTGCCAGCGAGGGCGGGGTGCACACCGGGGAGCTGTTTTTT.

The CDR3 DNA sequence: TGTGCCAGCAGCACCGGGACAAGGAGCCAAGAGACCCAGTACTTC. Translated: CASSTGTRSQETQYF. The chain employs TRBV9 and TRBJ2-5; tentatively, D is TRBD1 (6 bases). Germline CDR1 is SGDLS and CDR2 is YYNGEE. Deletions cut 4 bases from V and 1 base from J, with 14 bases between. CDR3 length: 15 residues.

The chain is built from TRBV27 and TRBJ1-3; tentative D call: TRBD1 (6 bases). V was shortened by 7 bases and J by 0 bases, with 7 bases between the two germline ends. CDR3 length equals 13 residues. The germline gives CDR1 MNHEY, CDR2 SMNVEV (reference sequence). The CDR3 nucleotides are TGTGCCAGCAAGGACAGCTCTGGAAACACCATATATTTT. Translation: CASKDSSGNTIYF.

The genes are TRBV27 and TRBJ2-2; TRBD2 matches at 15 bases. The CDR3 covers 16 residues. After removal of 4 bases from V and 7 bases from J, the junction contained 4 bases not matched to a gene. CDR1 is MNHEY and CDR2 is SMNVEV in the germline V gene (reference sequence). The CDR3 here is CASSWTSGGANGELFF. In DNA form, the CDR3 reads TGTGCCAGCAGTTGGACTAGCGGGGGGGCGAACGGGGAGCTGTTTTTT.

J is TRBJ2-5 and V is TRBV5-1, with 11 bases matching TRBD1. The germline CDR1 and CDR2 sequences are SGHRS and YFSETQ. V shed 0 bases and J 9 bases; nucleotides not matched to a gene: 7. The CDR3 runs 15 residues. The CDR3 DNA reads TGCGCCAGCAGCTTGGAGGGACAGGGGGTATGGCCCCAGTACTTC. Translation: CASSLEGQGVWPQYF.

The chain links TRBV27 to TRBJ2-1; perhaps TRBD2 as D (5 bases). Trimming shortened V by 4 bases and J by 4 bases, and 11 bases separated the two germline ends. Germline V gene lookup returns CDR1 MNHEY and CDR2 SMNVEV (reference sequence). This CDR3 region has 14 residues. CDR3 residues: CASSWTSAYNEQFF. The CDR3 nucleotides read TGTGCCAGCAGTTGGACTTCAGCGTACAATGAGCAGTTCTTC.

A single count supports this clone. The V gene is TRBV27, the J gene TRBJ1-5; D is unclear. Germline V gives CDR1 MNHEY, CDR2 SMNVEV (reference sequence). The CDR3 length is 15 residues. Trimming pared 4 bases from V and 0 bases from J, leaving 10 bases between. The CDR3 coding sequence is TGTGCCAGCAGTTCCTACGGGGATAGCAATCAGCCCCAGCATTTT. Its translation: CASSSYGDSNQPQHF.

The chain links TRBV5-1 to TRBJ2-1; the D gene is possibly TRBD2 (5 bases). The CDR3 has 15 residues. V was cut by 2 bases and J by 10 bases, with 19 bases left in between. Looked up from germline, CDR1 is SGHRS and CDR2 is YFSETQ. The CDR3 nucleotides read TGCGCCAGCAGCTTAGAACTAGGATTCCGCGAGGAGCAGTTCTTC. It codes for CASSLELGFREEQFF.

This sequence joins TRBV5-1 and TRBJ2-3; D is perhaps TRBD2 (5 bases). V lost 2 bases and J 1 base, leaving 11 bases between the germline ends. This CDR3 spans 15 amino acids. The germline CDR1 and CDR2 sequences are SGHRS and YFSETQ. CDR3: CASSFTGGRTDTQYF. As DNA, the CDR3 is TGCGCCAGCAGCTTTACTGGCGGGCGCACAGATACGCAGTATTTT.

This chain's CDR3 is CATRSRGGEQYF. CDR3 DNA sequence: TGTGCCACCAGGTCGAGGGGGGGCGAGCAGTACTTC. The gene calls are TRBV15 and TRBJ2-7; tentative D call: TRBD2 (7 bases). CDR1 is LNHNV and CDR2 is YYDKDF in the germline V gene (reference sequence). The CDR3 covers 12 residues. V lost 6 bases to trimming and J lost 6 bases, with 12 bases between them.

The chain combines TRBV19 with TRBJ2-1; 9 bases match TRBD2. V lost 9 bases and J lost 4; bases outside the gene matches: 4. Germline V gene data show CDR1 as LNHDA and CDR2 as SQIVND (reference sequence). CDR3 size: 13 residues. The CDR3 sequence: CASGLANYNEQFF. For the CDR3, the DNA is TGTGCCAGCGGACTAGCGAATTACAATGAGCAGTTCTTC.

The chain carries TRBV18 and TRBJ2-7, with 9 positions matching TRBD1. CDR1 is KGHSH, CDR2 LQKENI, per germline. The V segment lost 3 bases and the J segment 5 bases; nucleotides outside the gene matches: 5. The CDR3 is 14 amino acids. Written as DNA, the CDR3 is TGTGCCAGCTCACCCTGGGGGACAGGGAACGAGCAGTACTTC. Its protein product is CASSPWGTGNEQYF. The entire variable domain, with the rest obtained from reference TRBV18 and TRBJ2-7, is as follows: NAGVMQNPRHLVRRRGQEARLRCSPMKGHSHVYWYRQLPEEGLKFMVYLQKENIIDESGMPKERFSAEFPKEGPSILRIQQVVRGDSAAYFCASSPWGTGNEQYFGPGTRLTVT.